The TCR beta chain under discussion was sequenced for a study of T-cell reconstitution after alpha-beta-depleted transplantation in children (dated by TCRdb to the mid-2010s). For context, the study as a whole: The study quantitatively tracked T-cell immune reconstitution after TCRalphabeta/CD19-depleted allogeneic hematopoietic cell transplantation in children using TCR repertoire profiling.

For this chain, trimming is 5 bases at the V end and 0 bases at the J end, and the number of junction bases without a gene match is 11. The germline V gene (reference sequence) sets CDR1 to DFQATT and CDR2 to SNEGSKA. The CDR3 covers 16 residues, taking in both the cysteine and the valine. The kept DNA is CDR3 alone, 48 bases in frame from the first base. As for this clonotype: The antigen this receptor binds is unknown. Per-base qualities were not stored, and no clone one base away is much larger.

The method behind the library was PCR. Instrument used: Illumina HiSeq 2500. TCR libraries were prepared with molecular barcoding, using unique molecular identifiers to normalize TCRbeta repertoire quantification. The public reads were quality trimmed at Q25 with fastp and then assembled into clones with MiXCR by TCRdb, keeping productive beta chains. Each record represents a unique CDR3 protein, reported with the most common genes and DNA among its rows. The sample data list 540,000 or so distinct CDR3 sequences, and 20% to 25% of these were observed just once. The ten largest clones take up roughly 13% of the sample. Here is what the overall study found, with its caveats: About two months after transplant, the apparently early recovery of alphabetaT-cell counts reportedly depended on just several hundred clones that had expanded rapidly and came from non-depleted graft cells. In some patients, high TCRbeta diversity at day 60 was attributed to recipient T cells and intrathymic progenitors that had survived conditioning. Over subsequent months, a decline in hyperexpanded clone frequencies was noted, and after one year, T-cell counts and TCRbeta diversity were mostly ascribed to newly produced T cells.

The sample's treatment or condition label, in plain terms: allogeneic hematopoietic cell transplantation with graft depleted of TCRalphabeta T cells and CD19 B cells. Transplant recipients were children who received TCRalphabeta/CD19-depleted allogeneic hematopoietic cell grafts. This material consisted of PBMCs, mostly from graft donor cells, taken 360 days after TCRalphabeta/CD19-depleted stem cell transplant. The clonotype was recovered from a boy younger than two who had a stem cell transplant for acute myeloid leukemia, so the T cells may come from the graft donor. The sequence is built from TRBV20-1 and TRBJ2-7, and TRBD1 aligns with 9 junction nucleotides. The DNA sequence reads TGCAGTGCTCGTCCCGGGACAGGGATCCCCTCCTACGAGCAGTACGTC. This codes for CSARPGTGIPSYEQYV.